A single TCR beta chain is shown here with its context. Its cognate antigen is unknown. Germline V gives CDR1 SGHRS, CDR2 YFSETQ. This CDR3 has 15 amino acids. V gave up 3 bases and J gave up 8 bases; unmatched junction bases: 7. The entry originates in a study of cytomegalovirus exposure and HLA in healthy donors. Study-level results: Immune exposure was documented only through CMV serostatus. The classifier was said to identify cytomegalovirus status with high specificity and sensitivity. Cytomegalovirus association was assigned to about 150 TCR beta chains.

PCR used 60 Vbeta primers and 13 Jbeta primers. The assay was immunoSEQ multiplex PCR, and TCRdb's table has in-frame clones only and misses some. The sample holds 90,000 to 150,000 clones, approximately 75% seen once. Donors had nominal health at sampling but likely had unrecorded immune exposures. The chain joins TRBV5-1 to TRBJ1-6; 8 nucleotides align to TRBD1. What was sequenced was PBMCs. This receptor was obtained from a man aged 35-49 years in good health and CMV-seronegative. The CDR3 spells CASSSLTGADSPLHF. The DNA for the CDR3 is TGCGCCAGCAGCTCCCTGACAGGGGCGGATTCACCCCTCCACTTT. The complete variable domain, with remaining parts taken from reference TRBV5-1 and TRBJ1-6, reads KAGVTQTPRYLIKTRGQQVTLSCSPISGHRSVSWYQQTPGQGLQFLFEYFSETQRNKGNFPGRFSGRQFSNSRSEMNVSTLELGDSALYLCASSSLTGADSPLHFGNGTRLTVT.